The 24 T cell receptor beta chains below come from one sample, sequenced in a study of T cells in Graves' hyperthyroidism and ophthalmopathy. Amplification yielded TCR beta CDR3 regions, with RNA transcripts as the source. HTBI primers were used for first-round RT-PCR of the TCR CDR3. TCRdb recomputed calls from the multiplex PCR reads with MiXCR, one row per CDR3 protein. The table includes around 300,000 distinct CDR3 sequences, around 25% detected once. The sample was blood. The origin of the receptors is a man aged 40-50 years with Graves' hyperthyroidism that later progressed to Graves' ophthalmopathy.

This clonotype was recorded many times. The CDR3, as DNA: TGTGCCAGCAGTTCCTGGACAGCCAGCTCCTACGAGCAGTACTTC. Translated, it gives CASSSWTASSYEQYF. This chain uses TRBV27 with TRBJ2-7; TRBD1 might be the D (6 bases). Trimming removed 4 bases from V and 0 bases from J, with 13 bases in between. The CDR3 has 15 amino acids. Germline-derived CDR1 and CDR2 are MNHEY and SMNVEV (reference sequence).

This clonotype was detected a few times. The rearrangement joins TRBV7-8 to TRBJ2-3, with D hard to call. The V gene lost 4 bases and the J gene lost 3 bases, with 17 bases spanning the gap. Germline CDR1 and CDR2: SGHVS and FQNEAQ. CDR3 length: 16 residues. CDR3 DNA sequence: TGTGCCAGCAGCTCAGGCCAGAATAGATGGACAGATACGCAGTATTTT. Protein sequence: CASSSGQNRWTDTQYF.

This clonotype was counted ten times or more. Here the CDR3 DNA reads TGTGCCAGCAGCTGGGGTCGCCCAGTCCCCTACGAGCAGTACTTC. The encoded protein is CASSWGRPVPYEQYF. V usage is TRBV11-2 and J usage is TRBJ2-7; D is ambiguous. This CDR3 region has 15 residues. V lost 4 bases and J lost 2, with 15 bases in between. Germline CDR1 and CDR2: SGHAT and FQNNGV.

This clonotype was detected many times. The V gene is TRBV9, the J gene TRBJ2-5, with 8 bases identical to TRBD2. CDR3 length equals 14 residues. J lost 5 bases, V lost 2 bases, and 5 bases had no gene match. Germline-derived CDR1 and CDR2 are SGDLS and YYNGEE. CDR3 sequence (DNA): TGTGCCAGCAGCGTGGGACTAGAGACGGAGACCCAGTACTTC. Translation gives CASSVGLETETQYF. The full variable domain, completed using reference TRBV9 and TRBJ2-5, is DSGVTQTPKHLITATGQRVTLRCSPRSGDLSVYWYQQSLDQGLQFLIQYYNGEERAKGNILERFSAQQFPDLHSELNLSSLELGDSALYFCASSVGLETETQYFGPGTRLLVL.

The chain carries TRBV12-3 or TRBV12-4 and TRBJ2-5, with TRBD1 identical over 8 bases. The CDR3 totals 14 residues. J gave up 3 bases and V 2 bases, and 2 bases lay outside the gene matches. The CDR3 is CASSLIQGEETQYF. CDR3 coding DNA: TGTGCCAGCAGTTTAATACAGGGGGAAGAGACCCAGTACTTC.

This clonotype was observed at least ten times. The chain recombines TRBV12-3 or TRBV12-4 with TRBJ1-1, with D maybe TRBD1 (5 bases). CDR3 size: 14 residues. V lost 8 bases, J lost 1 base, and 14 bases lay in between. The CDR3 DNA is TGTGCCAGCCTCACCGGCACAGGGAACACTGAAGCTTTCTTT. The encoded protein is CASLTGTGNTEAFF.

CDR3 protein: CASGPGGRALYEQYF. The CDR3 coding sequence is TGTGCCAGCGGCCCGGGCGGGAGGGCTTTATACGAGCAGTACTTC. The V call is TRBV6-2 or TRBV6-3, the J call TRBJ2-7; 9 bases are a match to TRBD2. Unmatched junction bases numbered 12, after V lost 8 bases and J lost 4 bases. From germline, CDR1 is MNHEY and CDR2 SVGEGT. The CDR3 contains 15 residues.

The chain is built from TRBV12-3 or TRBV12-4 and TRBJ2-5; D is perhaps TRBD2 (5 bases). The CDR3 length is 15 residues. Trimming removed 5 bases from V and 2 bases from J, with 15 bases in between. CDR3: CASSPPGLVQETQYF. Written as DNA, the CDR3 is TGTGCCAGCAGTCCCCCCGGACTCGTACAAGAGACCCAGTACTTC.

This clonotype was observed many times. The gene calls are TRBV11-2 and TRBJ1-1; D unresolved. Trimming pared 6 bases from V and 1 base from J, leaving 6 bases between. Germline V lookup: CDR1 SGHAT, CDR2 FQNNGV. The CDR3 has 12 residues. The CDR3 region is CASSNQNTEAFF. Written as DNA, the CDR3 is TGTGCCAGCAGTAATCAGAACACTGAAGCTTTCTTT.

Many counts were recorded for this clonotype. A junction end diverges from the germline sequence, so it may reflect a read error. The rearrangement uses TRBV2 and TRBJ2-2, with TRBD1 matching 10 bases. The CDR3 covers 14 residues. The V gene's germline CDR1 is SNHLY and CDR2 FYNNEI. CDR3 coding DNA: TGTGCCAGCGCCGGGACAGGGGATCCCGGGGGGCTGTTTTTT. It yields the protein CASAGTGDPGGLFF. Supplemented by reference TRBV2 and TRBJ2-2, the full variable domain reads EPEVTQTPSHQVTQMGQEVILRCVPISNHLYFYWYRQILGQKVEFLVSFYNNEISEKSEIFDDQFSVERPDGSNFTLKIRSTKLEDSAMYFCASAGTGDPGGLFFGEGSRLTVL.

There are many counts of this clonotype. This chain uses TRBV3-1 with TRBJ1-1; weak D call: TRBD1 (6 bases). Germline CDR1 LGHDT, CDR2 YNNKEL (reference sequence). This CDR3 comprises 12 residues. V was cut by 4 bases and J by 11 bases, with 14 bases left in between. The CDR3 here is CASSPGGALAFF. The CDR3 DNA reads as TGTGCCAGCAGCCCGGGGGGGGCATTGGCTTTCTTT.

This clonotype was found many times. The chain links TRBV5-5 to TRBJ2-7; 7 nucleotides agree with TRBD1. The germline CDR1 and CDR2 sequences are SGHKS and YYEKEE (reference sequence). V gave up 5 bases and J gave up 5 bases; unmatched junction bases: 7. The CDR3 spans 13 residues. CDR3 coding DNA: TGTGCCAGCAGGAGACAGGGAGTCCACGAGCAGTACTTC. Its translation: CASRRQGVHEQYF.

This clonotype occurred a few times. This could be a read error, since a much larger clone is one nucleotide away. V usage is TRBV10-3 and J usage is TRBJ2-5, with D perhaps matching TRBD2 (5 bases). This CDR3 region has 14 residues. Trimming left V 10 bases short and J 5 bases short, with 20 bases between. CDR1 and CDR2 from the germline V gene are ENHRY and SYGVKD. The CDR3 sequence: CATRDSTGMETQYF. DNA for the CDR3: TGTGCCACCCGGGATTCCACGGGAATGGAGACCCAGTACTTC.

This clonotype was found many times. The chain employs TRBV3-1 and TRBJ1-2; no reliable D call. CDR3 length: 15 amino acids. V lost 3 bases to trimming and J lost 2 bases, with 13 bases between them. Germline CDR1 reads LGHDT; CDR2 reads YNNKEL (reference sequence). The CDR3 DNA follows: TGTGCCAGCAGCCAGGCGATGGGATCGAACTATGGCTACACCTTC. This sequence encodes CASSQAMGSNYGYTF.

This clonotype was picked up many times. The chain is built from TRBV24-1 and TRBJ2-5; D gene unclear. Germline V gene data show CDR1 as KGHDR and CDR2 as SFDVKD. The V end was cut by 0 bases, the J end by 2 bases, with 9 bases between. The CDR3 contains 15 residues. CDR3 in DNA: TGTGCCACCAGTGATTTGACGGAGAATCAAGAGACCCAGTACTTC. The encoded protein is CATSDLTENQETQYF.

This clonotype was seen at least ten times. The rearrangement links TRBV5-8 to TRBJ1-2, with TRBD1 as a possible D gene (5 bases). The CDR3 consists of 13 residues. CDR1 is SGHTS and CDR2 is YDEGEE in the germline V gene. V lost 0 bases and J lost 7, with 10 bases in between. Here the CDR3 reads CASSLGRDSGYTF. Written as DNA, the CDR3 is TGTGCCAGCAGCTTGGGCAGGGACTCTGGCTACACCTTC. The whole variable domain, filled in from reference TRBV5-8 and TRBJ1-2, reads EAGVTQSPTHLIKTRGQQATLRCSPISGHTSVYWYQQALGLGLQFLLWYDEGEERNRGNFPPRFSGRQFPNYSSELNVNALELEDSALYLCASSLGRDSGYTFGSGTRLTVV.

This clonotype was seen at least ten times. J is TRBJ1-2 and V is TRBV6-1; possibly TRBD1 for D (5 bases). V was shortened by 11 bases and J by 4 bases, with 20 bases between the two germline ends. Germline-derived CDR1 and CDR2 are MNHNS and SASEGT. This CDR3 has 14 residues. CDR3 residues: CAGRGTGITYGYTF. CDR3 bases: TGTGCCGGTCGCGGCACAGGAATAACCTATGGCTACACCTTC.

This clonotype was detected only a few times. The chain carries TRBV7-3 and TRBJ1-1; maybe TRBD1 (6 bases). Trimming left V 1 base short and J 7 bases short, with 10 bases between. The germline CDR1 and CDR2 sequences are SGHTA and FQGTGA. The CDR3 runs to 13 residues. For the CDR3, the DNA is TGTGCCAGCAGCTTAATAATGGACAGTGAAGCTTTCTTT. Encoded protein: CASSLIMDSEAFF.

The J gene is TRBJ1-1, the V gene TRBV28, with TRBD1 matching over 11 bases. Germline CDR1 reads MDHEN; CDR2 reads SYDVKM. V was clipped by 5 bases and J by 9 bases; unmatched bases: 5. The CDR3 runs 13 residues. The CDR3 DNA reads TGTGCCAGCAGTCGGGGACAGGGGGGTAAAGCTTTCTTT. It yields the protein CASSRGQGGKAFF.

This clonotype was seen repeatedly, ten times or more. The chain couples TRBV19 to TRBJ2-2; D remains ambiguous. Trimming took off 1 base at V and 2 bases at J, with 2 bases between the two ends. The CDR3 sequence is 13 residues long. Germline V CDR1 and CDR2: LNHDA, SQIVND (reference sequence). The CDR3, as DNA: TGTGCCAGTAGTATAGGTAACACCGGGGAGCTGTTTTTT. Its translation: CASSIGNTGELFF.

This clonotype occurred many times. The rearrangement uses TRBV30 and TRBJ2-7, with 10 bases aligning to TRBD1. Germline V gene sequence: CDR1 GTSNPN, CDR2 SVGIG (reference sequence). The length of the CDR3 is 17 residues. J lost 3 bases, V lost 0 bases, and 11 bases had no gene match. The CDR3 region has the DNA TGTGCCTGGAGTGTTTTCGGGCCGGGACAGGGGTTCTACGAGCAGTACTTC. It specifies CAWSVFGPGQGFYEQYF.

This clonotype has ten or more counts. CDR3: CASRATSQETQYF. As DNA, the CDR3 is TGTGCCAGCAGGGCCACTTCACAAGAGACCCAGTACTTC. This chain links TRBV28 with TRBJ2-5; D gene ambiguous. The CDR3 runs to 13 residues. The germline V and J ends were trimmed by 6 bases and 2 bases, with 10 bases remaining between them. Looked up from germline, CDR1 is MDHEN and CDR2 is SYDVKM.

In this sample, this clonotype turned up many times. The chain uses TRBV15 and TRBJ2-5, with a possible D match to TRBD2 (5 bases). Looked up from germline, CDR1 is LNHNV and CDR2 is YYDKDF (reference sequence). This CDR3 has 14 residues. V was shortened by 0 bases and J by 2 bases, with 7 bases between the two germline ends. In nucleotides, the CDR3 is TGTGCCACCAGCAGAGACGTAGCGCAAGAGACCCAGTACTTC. Protein: CATSRDVAQETQYF.

The V call is TRBV5-1, the J call TRBJ2-5; TRBD2 matches at 8 bases. Germline loops: CDR1 SGHRS, CDR2 YFSETQ. This CDR3 has 14 amino acids. With V trimmed by 1 base and J by 4 bases, 3 bases remained unmatched. CDR3 residues: CASSLISGTETQYF. Written as DNA, the CDR3 is TGCGCCAGCAGCTTGATTAGCGGGACAGAGACCCAGTACTTC.